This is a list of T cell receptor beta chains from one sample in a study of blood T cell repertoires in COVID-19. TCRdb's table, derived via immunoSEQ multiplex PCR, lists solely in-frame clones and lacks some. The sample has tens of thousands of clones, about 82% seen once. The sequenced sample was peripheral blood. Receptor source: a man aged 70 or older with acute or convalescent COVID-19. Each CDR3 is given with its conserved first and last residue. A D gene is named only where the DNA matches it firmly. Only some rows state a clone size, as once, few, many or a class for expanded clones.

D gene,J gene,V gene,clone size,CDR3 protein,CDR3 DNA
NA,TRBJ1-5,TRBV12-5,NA,CASGLDAFERSGQPQHF,TGTGCTAGTGGTTTGGATGCTTTCGAAAGGAGTGGTCAGCCCCAGCATTTT
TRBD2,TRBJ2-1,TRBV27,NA,CASKSGGTSYNEQFF,TGTGCCAGCAAGAGCGGGGGGACCTCCTACAATGAGCAGTTCTTC
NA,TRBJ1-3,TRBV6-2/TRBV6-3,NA,CASSYGGLGNTIYF,TGTGCCAGCAGTTACGGAGGGCTCGGAAACACCATATATTTT
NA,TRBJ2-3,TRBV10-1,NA,CASSDGIVTDTQYF,TGCGCCAGCAGTGACGGGATTGTCACAGATACGCAGTATTTT
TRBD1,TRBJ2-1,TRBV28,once,CASSGQGKIHEQFF,TGTGCCAGCAGTGGACAGGGGAAGATCCATGAGCAGTTCTTC
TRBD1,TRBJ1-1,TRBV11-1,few,CASSQTGGRNTEAFF,TGTGCCAGCAGCCAGACAGGGGGCCGGAACACTGAAGCTTTCTTT
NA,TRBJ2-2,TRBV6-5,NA,CASSRGLANTGELFF,TGTGCCAGCAGTCGGGGGTTGGCAAACACCGGGGAGCTGTTTTTT
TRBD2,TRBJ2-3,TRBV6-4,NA,CASSDERGDTQYF,TGTGCCAGCAGTGACGAGCGGGGTGATACGCAGTATTTT
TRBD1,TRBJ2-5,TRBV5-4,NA,CASSLGTAGGEETQYF,TGTGCCAGCAGCCTGGGAACAGCAGGGGGAGAAGAGACCCAGTACTTC
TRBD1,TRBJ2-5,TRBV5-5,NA,CASSLVSGGETQYF,TGTGCCAGCAGCTTGGTTTCAGGGGGAGAGACCCAGTACTTC
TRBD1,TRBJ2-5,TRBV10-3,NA,CAISPGQGEETQYF,TGTGCCATCAGCCCTGGACAGGGAGAAGAGACCCAGTACTTC
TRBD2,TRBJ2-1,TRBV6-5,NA,CASSRTSGGYNEQFF,TGTGCCAGCAGCCGGACTAGCGGGGGCTACAATGAGCAGTTCTTC
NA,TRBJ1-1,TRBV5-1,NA,CASSLSWGDRSTEAFF,TGCGCCAGCAGCTTGTCCTGGGGAGACAGGTCCACTGAAGCTTTCTTT
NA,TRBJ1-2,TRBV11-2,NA,CASSLGWGGNYGYTF,TGTGCCAGCAGCTTAGGGTGGGGGGGGAACTATGGCTACACCTTC
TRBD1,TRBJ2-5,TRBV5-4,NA,CASSLNRGETQYF,TGTGCCAGCAGCTTGAACAGGGGAGAGACCCAGTACTTC
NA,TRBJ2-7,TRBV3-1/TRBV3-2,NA,CASSNPTRGGYEQYF,TGTGCCAGCAGCAACCCGACAAGAGGGGGCTACGAGCAGTACTTC
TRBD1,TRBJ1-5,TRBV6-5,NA,CASRYGTGDQPQHF,TGTGCCAGCAGATACGGGACAGGGGATCAGCCCCAGCATTTT
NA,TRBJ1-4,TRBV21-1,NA,CASSKRGKNRVGNEKLFF,TGTGCCAGCAGCAAAAGAGGCAAGAACAGGGTCGGGAATGAAAAACTGTTTTTT
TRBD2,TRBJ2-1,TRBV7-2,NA,CASSLGTSGYNEQFF,TGTGCCAGCAGCTTGGGGACTAGCGGATACAATGAGCAGTTCTTC
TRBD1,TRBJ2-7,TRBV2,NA,CASRDRDYEQYF,TGTGCCAGCCGGGACAGGGATTACGAGCAGTACTTC
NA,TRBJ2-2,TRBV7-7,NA,CASSPDSFANTGELFF,TGTGCTAGCAGCCCAGACAGTTTCGCGAACACCGGGGAGCTGTTTTTT
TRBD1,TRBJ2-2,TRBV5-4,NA,CASSSGQGETGELFF,TGTGCCAGCAGCTCGGGACAGGGAGAAACCGGGGAGCTGTTTTTT
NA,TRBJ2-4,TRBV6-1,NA,CASSKGAQNLIAKNIQYF,TGTGCCAGCAGTAAAGGAGCCCAAAACCTAATAGCCAAAAACATTCAGTACTTC
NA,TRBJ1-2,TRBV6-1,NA,CASSERVKLGAKGYTF,TGTGCCAGCAGTGAGCGGGTCAAGCTGGGGGCAAAGGGCTACACCTTC